One and the same sample provided the 3 T cell receptor beta chains below, sequenced in a study of blood T cell repertoires in COVID-19. Sequencing used immunoSEQ multiplex PCR; TCRdb keeps in-frame clones, though not all of them. The sample includes 250,000 to 300,000 clones, around 85% seen only once; the top ten take roughly 12%. Sequencing was performed on peripheral blood. The receptors come from a woman in her thirties with COVID-19, enrolled during active disease.

The genes are TRBV6-5 and TRBJ1-1; the D gene is possibly TRBD1 (5 bases). From germline, CDR1 is MNHEY and CDR2 SVGAGI. Trimming pared 6 bases from V and 11 bases from J, leaving 13 bases between. This CDR3 has 11 residues. CDR3 protein: CASRTGTGAFF. CDR3 DNA sequence: TGTGCCAGCAGGACTGGGACTGGGGCTTTCTTT.

The chain carries TRBV5-5 and TRBJ1-1; possibly TRBD1 for D (6 bases). The germline V gene has CDR1 SGHKS and CDR2 YYEKEE (reference sequence). The CDR3 is 13 amino acids. Trimming pared 4 bases from V and 11 bases from J, leaving 18 bases between. The CDR3 region has the DNA TGTGCCAGCAGCGAGAGAAATACAGGGAATGCTTTCTTT. Its protein is CASSERNTGNAFF.

Turning to this clone: Other DNA sequences from this sample encode an identical CDR3 as well. The V and J genes are TRBV7-6 and TRBJ2-5, with TRBD2 as a possible D gene (6 bases). Trimming pared 5 bases from V and 4 bases from J, leaving 11 bases between. CDR1 is SGHVS and CDR2 is FNYEAQ in the germline V gene. This CDR3 is built from 13 residues. CDR3: CASSRRGAETQYF. The CDR3 coding sequence is TGTGCCAGCAGCCGGAGGGGTGCAGAGACCCAGTACTTC.